This entry concerns a single T cell receptor beta chain. Its cognate antigen has yet to be identified. No much larger clone is present one base from it, and per-base qualities are unavailable. This sample is part of a study of shared clonotypes between healthy human individuals (dated by TCRdb to 2020 to 2021). For context, the study as a whole: The cohort included a few men and a couple of women between 18 and 49 years of age. Each donor's leukapheresis produced roughly between about 0.8 and 10 billion PBMCs. Blood TCR repertoires of about five healthy adults were deeply sequenced to estimate repertoire size and the extent of clonotype sharing between individuals. Per donor, three plates each were used for CD4 naive and CD4 memory, two for CD8 naive, and one for CD8 memory. To increase sequencing depth and limit assay-specific biases, different laboratories used diverse techniques to prepare libraries and sequence TCR repertoires. Overall results and qualifications from the work: Naive subsets generally had larger estimated clonotype richness than memory subsets did. Sampling was restricted to blood, and TCR repertoires in tissue are likely to differ from TCR repertoires in blood. Because the study included a small number of donors, the genetic and exposure-history diversity represented was limited. Pairwise subsampling led to the expectation that sequencing depth would affect the degree of clonotype sharing among donors. Rarefaction of sorted-subset datasets indicated incomplete sequencing despite the large sequencing depth. Clonotypes shared by all four sorted-subset donors showed higher generation probabilities than non-shared clonotypes. Across four donors, approximately 4.6% of naive CD4, roughly 3.4% of naive CD8, 2% to 2.5% of memory CD4, and under 0.45% of memory CD8 clonotypes were shared.

V and J are truncated by 1 base and 5 bases respectively, leaving an intervening sequence of 15 bases. Taken from the germline V gene (reference sequence), the CDR1 and CDR2 loops are WNHNN and SYGVQD. The CDR3 contains 15 residues, cysteine and phenylalanine counted. The kept DNA is CDR3 alone, 45 bases in frame from the first base. Using the deep immunoSEQ assay, multiplex PCR amplified TCR CDR3 regions from genomic DNA. For each cell subset, the extracted genomic DNA was distributed evenly across all wells of several immunoSEQ 96-well plates, and each plate served as one replicate. For sorted subsets, each replicate PCR was loaded with approximately 0.2 ug genomic DNA, equivalent to some 27,000 T cell genomes. The purified libraries were quantified using a Qubit 3.0 fluorometer, sized with a Bioanalyzer 2100, and then quantified again using the KAPA Library Quantification kit. Every immunoSEQ 96-well plate was sequenced on a dedicated single-read 150-cycle Illumina NextSeq 550 flow cell. The source study handled its data this way. Because only junctional sequences without quality scores were contained in the immunoSEQ output, filtering matching that applied to full-length reads could not be performed. Sequences were annotated with PyIR, a Python wrapper for IgBLAST v1.9, using IMGT germline references to assign V/J genes and CDR3. Any read was removed if the V/J assignment was weak (E-value above 1e-6), the CDR3 was missing, or the read contained stop codons, out-of-frame junctions, or ambiguous translated residues. V3J clonotypes were defined as sequences sharing the same inferred V gene, J gene, and CDR3 amino acid sequence. To compute the percentage overlap between repertoires, the number of shared unique clonotypes was divided by the size of the smaller repertoire. RTK rarefaction, the Chao1 estimator, and Recon v2.1 estimates of unobserved clonotypes were used to assess repertoire richness. Generation probabilities were computed with OLGA for all TCRbeta clonotypes obtained by the gDNA method from several donors. Imported from immuneACCESS, the table was reduced by TCRdb to in-frame sequences with V and J called. These copies leave out some clones; in studies compared against another copy, an unresolved V gene accounts for under half, and the cause of the remainder is not known. D and trimming were read from the DNA, whereas the V and J calls and clone size are those reported in that table. Here the sample has some 800,000 clones; almost 95% occur a single time. The ten top clones hold more than 20% of the sample.

CD8 naive samples were CD45RO-negative cells positively selected for CCR7, giving a CD45RA+CCR7+ population that excluded TemRA cells. The donors were healthy, HIV-negative adults who had no recently reported acute infections or vaccinations. Every donor was a Caucasian adult residing in Nashville, Tennessee, USA. Blood was obtained by leukapheresis, after which PBMCs were separated by Ficoll-Histopaque density gradient centrifugation and cryopreserved in liquid nitrogen vapor phase. Purity and quantity of every magnetically sorted T cell population were checked by analytical flow cytometry. Genomic DNA was isolated from each sorted fraction and quantified by UV absorbance on a Nanodrop 2000c.

The TCR was taken from a young man in good health. The chain is assembled from TRBV10-1 and TRBJ2-7; TRBD2 is a weak D gene call, 7 bases matching. Sequenced material: naive CD8+ T cells sorted from blood. The intended sense of this specimen's cell subset or site label: CD45RA+CCR7+. The DNA reads TGCGCCAGCAGTGAGTTACTCGGGGGGCTCGACGAGCAGTACTTC. The encoded protein is CASSELLGGLDEQYF.